Listed below are T cell receptor beta chains from one sample, sequenced in a study of cytomegalovirus exposure and HLA in healthy donors. Only in-frame clones appear in the TCRdb table, and some are missing; sequencing was by immunoSEQ multiplex PCR. The table lists 170,000 or so clones, approximately 88% of them singletons. Sequencing used PBMCs. Receptors originate from a boy younger than 10 in good health and CMV-seronegative. Each CDR3 is given with its conserved first and last residue. A D gene is named only where the DNA matches it firmly. Not all rows give a size; the values are once, few, many and, for expanded clones, a class.

V gene,J gene,D gene,clone size,CDR3 DNA,CDR3 protein
TRBV2,TRBJ2-5,TRBD1,few,TGTGCCAGCAGCCTGGACAGGGTGGCCCAAGAGACCCAGTACTTC,CASSLDRVAQETQYF
TRBV21-1,TRBJ2-7,-,-,TGTGCCAGCAGCAAAGCCCGGGACAGGGCCTACTACGAGCAGTACTTC,CASSKARDRAYYEQYF
TRBV5-5,TRBJ2-7,TRBD1,-,TGTGCCAGCAGCCCTGGACAGGGGATGTACGAGCAGTACTTC,CASSPGQGMYEQYF
TRBV9,TRBJ2-2,TRBD1,once,TGTGCCAGCAGTCCCAAGGGGGCCGCCGGGGAGCTGTTTTTT,CASSPKGAAGELFF
TRBV14,TRBJ1-6,-,-,TGTGCCAGCAGCCAATCCACAGGCTATAATTCACCCCTCCACTTT,CASSQSTGYNSPLHF
TRBV28,TRBJ2-7,TRBD1,few,TGTGCCAGCAGCCCACCCGGGACAGCTTCCTACGAGCAGTACTTC,CASSPPGTASYEQYF
TRBV19,TRBJ2-1,-,-,TGTGCCAGTAGTCTCCAGGGTTCGGGTAATGAGCAGTTCTTC,CASSLQGSGNEQFF
TRBV5-4,TRBJ1-2,TRBD1,-,TGTGCCAGCAGCTCACAGGGGTTCAATGGCTACACCTTC,CASSSQGFNGYTF
TRBV4-1,TRBJ1-5,-,-,TGCGCCAGCAGCCAAGGACAGTTTAATAGCAATCAGCCCCAGCATTTT,CASSQGQFNSNQPQHF
TRBV30,TRBJ2-3,TRBD2,-,TGTGCCTGGAACGGGCGGGGGGGAATCGATACGCAGTATTTT,CAWNGRGGIDTQYF
TRBV29-1,TRBJ1-2,-,-,TGCAGCGTTGTGTTAGGGGTCAACTATGGCTACACCTTC,CSVVLGVNYGYTF
TRBV10-3,TRBJ1-5,-,-,TGTGCCATTAGGCAGGGGAGCTCTCAGCCCCAGCATTTT,CAIRQGSSQPQHF
TRBV7-9,TRBJ2-7,-,-,TGTACCAGCAGCTCCTATTACTACGAGCAGTACTTC,CTSSSYYYEQYF
TRBV5-1,TRBJ1-4,-,-,TGCGCCAGCAGCCAGGGTACCGTTAATGAAAAACTGTTTTTT,CASSQGTVNEKLFF
TRBV4-1,TRBJ1-5,-,-,TGCGCCAGCAGCCAAGACGGGAGAAGCAATCAGCCCCAGCATTTT,CASSQDGRSNQPQHF
TRBV28,TRBJ2-1,-,-,TGTGCCAGTGAATCAGGCTCCTACAATGAGCAGTTCTTC,CASESGSYNEQFF
TRBV14,TRBJ2-1,TRBD2,-,TGTGCCAGCAGCCATGGCTTGGGACTAGCGGGATGGGGTGAGCAGTTCTTC,CASSHGLGLAGWGEQFF
TRBV28,TRBJ1-2,-,-,TGTGCCAGCAGTCCCCGACAGATTGGCTACACCTTC,CASSPRQIGYTF
TRBV6-5,TRBJ2-1,TRBD2,-,TGTGCCAGCAGTTACCCGGGGGGTGAGCAGTTCTTC,CASSYPGGEQFF
TRBV7-8,TRBJ1-2,TRBD1,-,TGTGCCAGCAGCTTAGCGGACAGGTCCTATGGCTACACCTTC,CASSLADRSYGYTF
TRBV7-7,TRBJ2-7,TRBD1,-,TGTGCTAGCAGCTTAGGGACAGGGAGCTCCGAGCAGTACTTC,CASSLGTGSSEQYF
TRBV5-1,TRBJ1-3,TRBD1,-,TGCGCCAGCAGCTTCCTGGGACAGCACCAGACTAAACCTAGCTCTGGAAACACCATATATTTT,CASSFLGQHQTKPSSGNTIYF
TRBV12-5,TRBJ1-2,-,-,TGTGCTAGTGGTCCAAACCCCGGACAGTCCTATGGCTACACCTTC,CASGPNPGQSYGYTF
TRBV7-9,TRBJ1-1,TRBD1,few,TGTGCCAGCAGCTCTCCGGGACAGGGGAACACTGAAGCTTTCTTT,CASSSPGQGNTEAFF
TRBV4-1,TRBJ2-6,-,few,TGCGCCAGCAGCCAAGTCCCCCCCTGGGCCAACGTCCTGACTTTC,CASSQVPPWANVLTF
TRBV5-1,TRBJ2-1,TRBD2,-,TGCGCCAGCAGCAACACCGGGACTAGCGTCAATGAGCAGTTCTTC,CASSNTGTSVNEQFF
TRBV5-1,TRBJ2-4,-,-,TGCGCCAGCAGCTTAGGAGGGGTAGCCAAAAACATTCAGTACTTC,CASSLGGVAKNIQYF
TRBV7-6,TRBJ2-1,TRBD2,-,TGTGCCAGCAGCTCGTTTGAGGCGGGAGGCCACAATGAGCAGTTCTTC,CASSSFEAGGHNEQFF
TRBV5-1,TRBJ1-2,-,-,TGCGCCAGCAGCTTGGCCGGGGGGGCCAATGGCTACACCTTC,CASSLAGGANGYTF
TRBV30,TRBJ2-7,TRBD2,-,TGTGCCTGGAGTGTTAGGGAGGGGACTAGCAGCTACGAGCAGTACTTC,CAWSVREGTSSYEQYF
TRBV12-5,TRBJ1-4,-,-,TGTGCTAGTGCCTTCTCAGGGTTTACGAATGAAAAACTGTTTTTT,CASAFSGFTNEKLFF
TRBV6-1,TRBJ2-7,TRBD1,-,TGTGCCAGCGGATATTATGGACAGGGCTACGAGCAGTACTTC,CASGYYGQGYEQYF
TRBV14,TRBJ1-1,-,-,TGTGCCAGCAGCCCAGCAGGGGCCAGGGTAAGAACTGAAGCTTTCTTT,CASSPAGARVRTEAFF
TRBV7-8,TRBJ2-5,-,-,TGTGCCAGCAGTCCAGACCGGTTGGCAGGGGAAGAGACCCAGTACTTC,CASSPDRLAGEETQYF
TRBV9,TRBJ2-5,-,-,TGTGCCAGCAGCGCGGACAGCCTCCAAGAGACCCAGTACTTC,CASSADSLQETQYF
TRBV19,TRBJ2-1,-,-,TGTGCCAGTACCACCTCTCGAGGCAATGAGCAGTTCTTC,CASTTSRGNEQFF
TRBV6-1,TRBJ2-7,TRBD1,-,TGTGCCAGCATCGGACAGGTAGCCTACGAGCAGTACTTC,CASIGQVAYEQYF
TRBV6-5,TRBJ2-2,-,-,TGTGCCAGCCACCGTGGGCTGAACACCGGGGAGCTGTTTTTT,CASHRGLNTGELFF
TRBV28,TRBJ2-7,-,-,TGTGCCAGCAGTTTATTAATGCGGGAGCAGTACTTC,CASSLLMREQYF
TRBV4-2,TRBJ2-1,TRBD1,-,TGTGCCAGCAGCCAAGATTGGACAGGCTACAGGGGCGAGCAGTTCTTC,CASSQDWTGYRGEQFF
TRBV6-1,TRBJ1-5,-,-,TGTGCCAGCAGTGAAGATGGTTCGAGTCAGCCCCAGCATTTT,CASSEDGSSQPQHF
TRBV14,TRBJ1-1,-,once,TGTGCCAGCAGCCAAGCTCTCGGGGGAGCTTTCTTT,CASSQALGGAFF
TRBV25-1,TRBJ2-7,TRBD2,-,TGTGCCAGCAGTGGTCCCGGGACTAGCGTGGACGAGCAGTACTTC,CASSGPGTSVDEQYF
TRBV6-1,TRBJ1-2,-,-,TGTGCCAGCAAGCTTACGGGACACCCTAACTATGGCTACACCTTC,CASKLTGHPNYGYTF